The 7 T cell receptor beta chains presented below share a single source sample, sequenced in a study of T cell repertoires in cytomegalovirus infection. TCRdb processed the reads anew with MiXCR; each CDR3 protein has one entry. The data hold around 300,000 distinct CDR3 sequences, with approximately 25% observed a single time. These receptors are not linked to any known antigen. Sequences were derived from cultured PBMCs, sampled from culture after CMV antigen stimulation. The receptor source for this set is a human donor in good health (CMV status not recorded). Some clones in this sample may be carry-over from other donors' samples.

This clonotype showed up many times. This chain links TRBV12-3 or TRBV12-4 with TRBJ2-1, with D maybe TRBD2 (6 bases). The V end lost 4 bases, the J end lost 6 bases, and 13 bases lay between the germline ends. The CDR3 is 14 residues long. This chain's CDR3 is CASSSGLTSNEQFF. The DNA of the CDR3 is TGTGCCAGCAGTTCAGGGCTGACTAGCAATGAGCAGTTCTTC.

Notes on this clonotype: A read error is possible here, since a much larger clone lies one base away. J is TRBJ1-1 and V is TRBV7-6; 8 bases match TRBD1. The CDR3 is made up of 15 amino acids. The germline V gene has CDR1 SGHVS and CDR2 FNYEAQ. CDR3 loop: CAGSLVGTGGTEAFF. The CDR3 DNA sequence: TGTGCCGGCAGCTTAGTAGGCACAGGGGGCACTGAAGCTTTCTTT.

This clonotype was recorded at least ten times. This sequence joins TRBV7-2 and TRBJ2-1; D is undetermined. Germline CDR1 reads SGHTA; CDR2 reads FQGNSA. CDR3 size: 14 residues. Trimming shortened V by 1 base and J by 7 bases, and 11 bases separated the two germline ends. The CDR3 nucleotides read TGTGCCAGCAGCTTAGTGTCGTCGATTAATGAGCAGTTCTTC. It is translated as CASSLVSSINEQFF.

This clonotype was picked up a small number of times. The chain employs TRBV11-2 and TRBJ2-3, with unresolved D. V dropped 3 bases and J dropped 4 bases, with 11 bases sitting between them. CDR1 is SGHAT, CDR2 FQNNGV, per germline. There are 14 residues in the CDR3. CDR3 protein: CASSFKSGSDTQYF. DNA of the CDR3: TGTGCCAGCAGCTTTAAGTCTGGATCAGATACGCAGTATTTT. The full variable domain, completed using reference TRBV11-2 and TRBJ2-3, is EAGVAQSPRYKIIEKRQSVAFWCNPISGHATLYWYQQILGQGPKLLIQFQNNGVVDDSQLPKDRFSAERLKGVDSTLKIQPAKLEDSAVYLCASSFKSGSDTQYFGPGTRLTVL.

This chain uses TRBV4-1 with TRBJ2-2; D may match TRBD1 or TRBD2 (5 bases each). V was shortened by 2 bases and J by 4 bases, with 11 bases between the two germline ends. The CDR3 extends over 15 amino acids. The V gene's germline CDR1 is MGHRA and CDR2 YSYEKL. The CDR3 DNA reads as TGCGCCAGCAGCCAATCCGGGACCCTCACCGGGGAGCTGTTTTTT. This encodes CASSQSGTLTGELFF.

The chain carries TRBV5-1 and TRBJ2-3, with 8 positions matching TRBD1. The CDR3 contains 16 residues. Germline values: CDR1 SGHRS, CDR2 YFSETQ. Trimming at V came to 4 bases and at J to 4 bases, leaving 11 bases not matched to a gene. CDR3 amino acids: CASSGTGLSVADTQYF. CDR3 nucleotide sequence: TGCGCCAGCAGCGGGACAGGCCTCAGCGTCGCAGATACGCAGTATTTT. The whole variable domain, remainder taken from reference TRBV5-1 and TRBJ2-3, is KAGVTQTPRYLIKTRGQQVTLSCSPISGHRSVSWYQQTPGQGLQFLFEYFSETQRNKGNFPGRFSGRQFSNSRSEMNVSTLELGDSALYLCASSGTGLSVADTQYFGPGTRLTVL.

This clonotype has a handful of counts. J is TRBJ2-1 and V is TRBV7-3, with D possibly TRBD2 on 6 matching bases. Trimming left V 1 base short and J 2 bases short, with 15 bases between. The CDR3 is made up of 17 amino acids. Per germline, CDR1 SGHTA and CDR2 FQGTGA. The CDR3 loop is CASSLIAGGAPYNEQFF. The DNA of the CDR3 is TGTGCCAGCAGCTTAATAGCAGGCGGGGCCCCCTACAATGAGCAGTTCTTC.